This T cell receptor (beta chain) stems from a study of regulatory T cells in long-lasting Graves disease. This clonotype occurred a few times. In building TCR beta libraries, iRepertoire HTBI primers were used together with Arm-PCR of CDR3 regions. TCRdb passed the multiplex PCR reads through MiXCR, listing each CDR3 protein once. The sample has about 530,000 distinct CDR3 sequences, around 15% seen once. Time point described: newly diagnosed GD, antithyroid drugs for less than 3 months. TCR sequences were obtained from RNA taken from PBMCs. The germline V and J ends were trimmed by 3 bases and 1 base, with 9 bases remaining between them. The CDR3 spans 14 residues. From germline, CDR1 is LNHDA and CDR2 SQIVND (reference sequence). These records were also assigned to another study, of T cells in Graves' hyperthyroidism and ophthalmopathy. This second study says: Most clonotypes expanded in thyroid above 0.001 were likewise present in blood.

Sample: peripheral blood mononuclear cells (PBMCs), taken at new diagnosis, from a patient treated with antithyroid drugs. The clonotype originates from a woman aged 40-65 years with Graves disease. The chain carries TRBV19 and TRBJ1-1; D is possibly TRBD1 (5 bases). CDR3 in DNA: TGTGCCAGTAGTATGGGACTATCGAACACTGAAGCTTTCTTT. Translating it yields CASSMGLSNTEAFF.